Following are 17 T cell receptor beta chains from one sample sequenced in a study of beta chain features in type 1 diabetes. Sequencing targeted expressed TCRB transcripts, as all isolated RNA had been reverse transcribed. The assay was immunoSEQ multiplex PCR, and TCRdb's table has in-frame clones only and misses some. The sample lists about 150,000 clones; roughly 48% were seen once. Sequencing was done on a sample of Tregs from blood. These receptors were obtained from a man aged 18 to 30 in good health.

The table lists this clone with a few counts. The gene calls are TRBV5-1 and TRBJ2-1; D is perhaps TRBD1 (5 bases). With 0 bases removed from V and 4 bases from J, the gap between germline ends came to 14 bases. CDR1 SGHRS and CDR2 YFSETQ come from the germline V gene. The CDR3 is 16 amino acids. CDR3 coding DNA: TGCGCCAGCAGCTTGGAGGGGCGAGCTGCGTACAATGAGCAGTTCTTC. This encodes CASSLEGRAAYNEQFF.

The chain links TRBV7-2 to TRBJ2-7; 15 nucleotides align to TRBD2. The junction had 4 bases not matched to a gene; V was cut back by 4 bases and J by 3 bases. The CDR3 covers 16 residues. In germline, CDR1 is SGHTA, CDR2 FQGNSA. CDR3 region: CASSSRTSGRVYEQYF. CDR3 bases: TGTGCCAGCAGCTCCAGGACTAGCGGGAGGGTCTACGAGCAGTACTTC.

This clone was detected a few times. This sequence joins TRBV6-5 and TRBJ2-7; 11 bases map to TRBD2. The V and J ends lost 0 bases and 3 bases, in that order; junction bases with no gene match: 4. There are 16 residues in the CDR3. CDR1 MNHEY and CDR2 SVGAGI come from the germline V gene. This CDR3 is CASSYSRGLADYEQYF. The DNA for the CDR3 is TGTGCCAGCAGTTACTCGAGGGGACTAGCGGACTACGAGCAGTACTTC.

This sequence joins TRBV10-3 and TRBJ2-7, with 9 bases matching TRBD1. CDR1 and CDR2 (germline): ENHRY, SYGVKD. The CDR3 runs to 13 residues. J gave up 6 bases and V 6 bases, and 6 bases lay outside the gene matches. For the CDR3, the DNA is TGTGCCATCAGGGGGGGACAGGGAACCGAGCAGTACTTC. It yields the protein CAIRGGQGTEQYF.

CDR3 nucleotides: TGTGCCAGTAGTGCCACAGGGGGCGGTCAGCCCCAGCATTTT. Its protein product is CASSATGGGQPQHF. The chain carries TRBV19 and TRBJ1-5; 9 nucleotides line up with TRBD1. Per germline, CDR1 LNHDA and CDR2 SQIVND (reference sequence). V trimming: 5 bases; J trimming: 6 bases; junction bases outside the gene matches: 5. The CDR3 runs to 14 residues.

This clone was recorded a few times. The chain links TRBV29-1 to TRBJ1-2, with D possibly being TRBD1 (6 bases). V was clipped by 2 bases and J by 8 bases, with 9 bases between them. This CDR3 has 11 amino acids. Germline V gives CDR1 SQVTM, CDR2 ANQGSEA. The CDR3 sequence: CSVERGGGYTF. CDR3 bases: TGCAGCGTTGAAAGGGGGGGCGGCTACACCTTC.

CDR3 nucleotide sequence: TGCGCCAGCAGCTCACAGGGTATTGCTGAAGCTTTCTTT. Translation: CASSSQGIAEAFF. This chain links TRBV5-1 with TRBJ1-1, with a possible D match to TRBD1 (6 bases). Per germline, CDR1 SGHRS and CDR2 YFSETQ. This CDR3 spans 13 amino acids. The V end lost 3 bases, the J end lost 6 bases, and 12 bases lay between the germline ends.

This chain connects TRBV10-3 to TRBJ2-3; D possibly corresponds to TRBD2 (6 bases). The CDR3 sequence is 14 residues long. Germline values: CDR1 ENHRY, CDR2 SYGVKD. Trimming removed 2 bases at V and 1 base at J, with 7 bases between. CDR3 nucleotides: TGTGCCATCAGTGAGGGCGGGGGCACAGATACGCAGTATTTT. Its protein product is CAISEGGGTDTQYF.

The chain recombines TRBV7-2 with TRBJ1-4; 11 bases are a match to TRBD1. This CDR3 region has 16 residues. J gave up 11 bases and V 4 bases, and 12 bases lay outside the gene matches. Germline V lookup: CDR1 SGHTA, CDR2 FQGNSA. CDR3 coding DNA: TGTGCCAGCAGCTCAAGTGCGGGACAGGGGGTTGCGAAACTGTTTTTT. Translating it yields CASSSSAGQGVAKLFF.

This chain links TRBV5-1 with TRBJ2-7, with TRBD1 matching 11 bases. V lost 5 bases to trimming and J lost 3 bases; unmatched junction nucleotides: 1. The CDR3 runs 13 residues. CDR1 and CDR2 from the germline V gene are SGHRS and YFSETQ. CDR3 protein: CASRGTGGYEQYF. The DNA for the CDR3 is TGCGCCAGCAGGGGGACAGGGGGCTACGAGCAGTACTTC.

This chain uses TRBV13 with TRBJ2-5, with 9 positions matching TRBD2. The CDR3 loop spans 14 amino acids. CDR1 is PRHDT, CDR2 FYEKMQ, per germline (reference sequence). Trimming cost V 5 bases and J 2 bases; bases outside gene matches: 3. CDR3 region: CASSKTSGQETQYF. As DNA, the CDR3 is TGTGCCAGCAGCAAAACTAGCGGGCAAGAGACCCAGTACTTC.

The chain links TRBV7-9 to TRBJ1-1; a weak D match, TRBD1 (5 bases). Germline CDR1 SEHNR, CDR2 FQNEAQ (reference sequence). Trimming took off 3 bases at V and 7 bases at J, with 12 bases between the two ends. This CDR3 region has 13 residues. CDR3 sequence (DNA): TGTGCCAGCAGCTTGCTTGGGGGGAATGAAGCTTTCTTT. As protein: CASSLLGGNEAFF.

This clone was counted between two and nine times. V is TRBV7-9 and J is TRBJ2-2; D perhaps matches TRBD1 (6 bases). CDR3 size: 15 residues. The V gene's germline CDR1 is SEHNR and CDR2 FQNEAQ (reference sequence). V lost 0 bases to trimming and J lost 4 bases, with 9 bases between them. CDR3 coding DNA: TGTGCCAGCAGCTTAGCCAGGGGTATCACCGGGGAGCTGTTTTTT. It yields the protein CASSLARGITGELFF.

The V and J genes are TRBV19 and TRBJ2-7; 8 bases map to TRBD2. The CDR3 has 15 amino acids. The germline V gene has CDR1 LNHDA and CDR2 SQIVND (reference sequence). V dropped 5 bases and J dropped 4; count of bases not matched to a gene: 10. DNA of the CDR3: TGTGCCAGTAGTGAAGCGGGAGCGGGAAATTACGAGCAGTACTTC. Protein product: CASSEAGAGNYEQYF.

This clone was picked up a small number of times. The chain links TRBV11-1 to TRBJ2-1; a weak D match, TRBD2 (6 bases). The CDR3 length is 15 residues. Germline CDR1 is SGHAT and CDR2 is FQDESV (reference sequence). V dropped 5 bases and J dropped 0 bases, with 11 bases sitting between them. The CDR3 loop reads CASSRDGSSYNEQFF. The CDR3 nucleotides are TGTGCCAGCAGCCGGGACGGGAGCTCCTACAATGAGCAGTTCTTC.

The V gene is TRBV18, the J gene TRBJ1-2, with D perhaps matching TRBD1 (6 bases). The germline CDR1 and CDR2 sequences are KGHSH and LQKENI. The CDR3 loop spans 13 amino acids. Trimming stripped 3 bases from V and 7 bases from J, with 12 bases between. The CDR3 spells CASSPTGTGGYTF. As DNA, the CDR3 is TGTGCCAGCTCACCGACAGGCACGGGTGGCTACACCTTC. Full variable domain (outside the CDR3, taken from reference TRBV18 and TRBJ1-2): NAGVMQNPRHLVRRRGQEARLRCSPMKGHSHVYWYRQLPEEGLKFMVYLQKENIIDESGMPKERFSAEFPKEGPSILRIQQVVRGDSAAYFCASSPTGTGGYTFGSGTRLTVV.

The CDR3: CAISESSSRGGETQYF. The CDR3 DNA sequence: TGTGCCATCAGTGAGTCGAGCAGTAGGGGGGGAGAGACCCAGTACTTC. This rearrangement joins TRBV10-3 to TRBJ2-5, with a possible D match to TRBD2 (7 bases). Germline values: CDR1 ENHRY, CDR2 SYGVKD. V lost 0 bases, J lost 4 bases, and 15 bases lay in between. CDR3 length equals 16 residues.